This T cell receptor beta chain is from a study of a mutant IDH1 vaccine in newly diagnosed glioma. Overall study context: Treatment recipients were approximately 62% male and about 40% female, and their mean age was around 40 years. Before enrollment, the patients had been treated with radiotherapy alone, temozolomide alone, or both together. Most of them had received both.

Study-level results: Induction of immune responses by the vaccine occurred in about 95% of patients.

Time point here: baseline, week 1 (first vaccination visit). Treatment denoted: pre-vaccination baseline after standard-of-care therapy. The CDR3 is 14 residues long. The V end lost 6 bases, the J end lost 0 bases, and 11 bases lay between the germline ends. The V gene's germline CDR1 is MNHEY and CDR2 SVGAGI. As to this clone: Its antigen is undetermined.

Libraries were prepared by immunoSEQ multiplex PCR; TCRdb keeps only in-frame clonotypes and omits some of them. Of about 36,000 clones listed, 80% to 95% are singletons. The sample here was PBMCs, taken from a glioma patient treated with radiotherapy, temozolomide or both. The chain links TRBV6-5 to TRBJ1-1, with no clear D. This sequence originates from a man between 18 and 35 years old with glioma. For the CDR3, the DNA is TGTGCCAGCAGCCGAGACTTCATGAACACTGAAGCTTTCTTT. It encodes CASSRDFMNTEAFF.